Below are 19 T cell receptor beta chains sequenced from a single sample in a study of post-analysis software for immune sequencing data. Study results and caveats: Several TRBV segments, TRBV5-6, TRBV5-1 and TRBV20-1 among them, were found more frequent in patients than controls.

Their recognized antigens are unknown. Unique molecular identifiers were carried by the TCR beta cDNA libraries. MiXCR, applied by TCRdb to the PCR reads, yields one record per CDR3 protein. The sample records about half a million distinct CDR3 sequences, roughly 45% being singletons. Specimen: blood. The receptors were sampled from a girl aged 5 to 17 with multiple sclerosis.

CDR3 DNA sequence: TGTAGTGTTGGGTCGGGTGAAAAACTGTTTTTT. Translation gives CSVGSGEKLFF. J is TRBJ1-4 and V is TRBV6-5; D unclear. Germline CDR1 reads MNHEY; CDR2 reads SVGAGI. The CDR3 is 11 amino acids.

The chain joins TRBV20-1 to TRBJ2-7; 9 bases match TRBD2. Germline CDR1 and CDR2: DFQATT and SNEGSKA (reference sequence). V was pared by 3 bases and J by 5 bases, with 8 bases of the junction left unmatched. The CDR3 is 14 residues long. The CDR3 loop is CSASRNSGSHEQYF. DNA of the CDR3: TGCAGTGCTAGTAGGAATAGCGGGAGTCACGAGCAGTACTTC.

The sample holds many counts of this clonotype. This rearrangement joins TRBV18 to TRBJ1-1; D gene unclear. This CDR3 comprises 14 residues. Trimming stripped 2 bases from V and 7 bases from J, with 14 bases between. The germline V gene encodes CDR1 KGHSH and CDR2 LQKENI. CDR3 nucleotides: TGTGCCAGCTCACCAGACCGAAACAAGGATGAAGCTTTCTTT. Translating gives CASSPDRNKDEAFF.

Turning to this clonotype: The junction shows a germline mismatch at one end, possibly a read error. V usage is TRBV10-3 and J usage is TRBJ2-1, with TRBD2 identical over 10 bases. The CDR3 spans 15 residues. Germline values: CDR1 ENHRY, CDR2 SYGVKD. The CDR3 DNA reads as TGTGCCATCAACTCTCTAGCGGGAGTCAAGAATGGGCAGTTCTTC. Protein product: CAINSLAGVKNGQFF.

V gene TRBV7-3 combines with J gene TRBJ2-1; D not resolved. Germline assignment: CDR1 SGHTA and CDR2 FQGTGA. V gave up 5 bases and J gave up 0 bases, with 14 bases separating them. The CDR3 runs 16 residues. As DNA, the CDR3 is TGTGCCAGCAGCGCCGACTCAGAACTCTCCTACAATGAGCAGTTCTTC. Protein: CASSADSELSYNEQFF.

The V call is TRBV12-3 or TRBV12-4, the J call TRBJ2-3, with a weak D call TRBD2 (5 bases). Trimming took 2 bases from V and 0 from J, leaving 15 bases between them. The CDR3 covers 17 residues. Here the CDR3 DNA reads TGTGCCAGCAGTTTAACAACCGGGGAGATTAGCACAGATACGCAGTATTTT. This gives the protein CASSLTTGEISTDTQYF.

The chain employs TRBV2 and TRBJ1-2; D is undetermined. This CDR3 is built from 13 residues. The germline V gene encodes CDR1 SNHLY and CDR2 FYNNEI. V was cut by 3 bases and J by 4 bases, with 9 bases left in between. CDR3 amino acids: CASSEVQTYGYTF. The CDR3 DNA sequence: TGTGCCAGCAGTGAGGTACAAACCTATGGCTACACCTTC. Using reference TRBV2 and TRBJ1-2 for the parts outside the CDR3, the full variable domain is EPEVTQTPSHQVTQMGQEVILRCVPISNHLYFYWYRQILGQKVEFLVSFYNNEISEKSEIFDDQFSVERPDGSNFTLKIRSTKLEDSAMYFCASSEVQTYGYTFGSGTRLTVV.

V and J are TRBV30 and TRBJ2-3; D gene unclear. CDR3 length equals 11 residues. V was clipped by 3 bases and J by 5 bases, with 6 bases between them. Germline CDR1 and CDR2: GTSNPN and SVGIG (reference sequence). CDR3 sequence (DNA): TGTGCCTGGAGCGGTAAAGATACGCAGTATTTT. Translating gives CAWSGKDTQYF.

This clonotype was recorded a few times. This sequence joins TRBV4-3 and TRBJ2-7, with D perhaps assigned TRBD1 or TRBD2 (5 bases each). Trimming removed 4 bases at V and 3 bases at J, with 22 bases between. The length of the CDR3 is 17 residues. Per germline, CDR1 LGHNA and CDR2 YSLEER. CDR3 protein: CASSLEWGFGGIYEQYF. DNA of the CDR3: TGCGCCAGCAGCCTAGAATGGGGTTTTGGGGGAATCTACGAGCAGTACTTC.

This clonotype was recorded a few times. The chain combines TRBV5-1 with TRBJ2-7, with D possibly TRBD2 on 5 matching bases. Deletions cut 5 bases from V and 3 bases from J, with 12 bases between. This CDR3 has 13 amino acids. Germline V gene data show CDR1 as SGHRS and CDR2 as YFSETQ. Written as DNA, the CDR3 is TGCGCCAGCAGTCAAGACGGGAACTACGAGCAGTACTTC. It is translated as CASSQDGNYEQYF.

This clonotype was seen a few times. Its ends do not fully match the called genes, so a read error is possible. The chain joins TRBV13 to TRBJ2-5; 14 bases align to TRBD2. Germline V gene sequence: CDR1 PRHDT, CDR2 FYEKMQ (reference sequence). This CDR3 contains 15 residues. The CDR3 here is CAISLGGLAGEEQYF. The CDR3 DNA sequence: TGTGCCATCAGCTTAGGGGGACTAGCGGGAGAAGAGCAGTACTTC.

This clonotype was seen more than once but under ten times. J is TRBJ2-7 and V is TRBV28, with D perhaps matching TRBD2 (6 bases). The germline CDR1 and CDR2 sequences are MDHEN and SYDVKM. V was pared by 6 bases and J by 1 base, with 13 bases between. CDR3 length equals 14 residues. CDR3 in DNA: TGTGCCAGCAGAGGGGACTCGGTATCCTACGAGCAGTACTTC. Translated: CASRGDSVSYEQYF.

This clonotype was picked up a small number of times. The chain carries TRBV6-6 and TRBJ2-7; D ambiguous. CDR3 length equals 14 residues. Germline V gene sequence: CDR1 MNHNY, CDR2 SVGAGI (reference sequence). V was trimmed by 0 bases and J by 10 bases, leaving 16 bases between them. CDR3 coding DNA: TGTGCCAGCAGTTACTCCGAAGAAAGAGCCCCCCAGTACTTC. Amino acid sequence: CASSYSEERAPQYF.

Of note for this clonotype: This clone may be a read error of a much larger clone one base away. V usage is TRBV7-3 and J usage is TRBJ2-3, with 7 positions matching TRBD2. From germline, CDR1 is SGHTA and CDR2 FQGTGA. This CDR3 region has 14 residues. The DNA for the CDR3 is TGTGTCAGCAGCTTTAGCGGGAGCACAGATACGCAGTATTTT. As protein: CVSSFSGSTDTQYF.

The chain recombines TRBV4-2 with TRBJ2-4; D gene uncertain. The CDR3 is made up of 13 amino acids. Germline-derived CDR1 and CDR2 are LGHNA and YNFKEQ. V dropped 8 bases and J dropped 3 bases, with 11 bases sitting between them. CDR3 amino acids: CASGPSDKNIQYF. CDR3 sequence (DNA): TGTGCCAGCGGGCCAAGCGACAAAAACATTCAGTACTTC.

There are many counts of this clonotype. The chain joins TRBV2 to TRBJ2-1, with D perhaps matching TRBD2 (6 bases). The V end lost 1 base, the J end lost 3 bases, and 19 bases lay between the germline ends. Germline CDR1 is SNHLY and CDR2 is FYNNEI. The CDR3 length is 18 residues. Written as DNA, the CDR3 is TGTGCCAGCAGTGAAGTCCCCTTGACTAGTCCCGACTACAATGAGCAGTTCTTC. This sequence encodes CASSEVPLTSPDYNEQFF.

The rearrangement links TRBV20-1 to TRBJ1-5; D remains unclear. V was pared by 2 bases and J by 5 bases, with 10 bases between. This CDR3 comprises 13 residues. Germline V gives CDR1 DFQATT, CDR2 SNEGSKA (reference sequence). CDR3 DNA sequence: TGCAGTGCTAGAAGGGAAATTGATCAGCCCCAGCATTTT. Translation: CSARREIDQPQHF.

This clonotype was seen repeatedly, ten times or more. The J gene is TRBJ2-1, the V gene TRBV5-1; 13 positions match TRBD2. Per the germline V gene, CDR1 is SGHRS and CDR2 is YFSETQ. The CDR3 spans 16 residues. With V trimmed by 0 bases and J by 5 bases, 2 bases remained unmatched. The CDR3 DNA follows: TGCGCCAGCAGCTTGGCAGGACTAGCGGGAGACAATGAGCAGTTCTTC. Amino acids: CASSLAGLAGDNEQFF.

V is TRBV5-4 and J is TRBJ1-1; D may be TRBD1 (6 bases). The CDR3 totals 13 residues. Trimming cost V 1 base and J 5 bases, with 9 bases left between them. In germline, CDR1 is SGHNT, CDR2 YYREEE (reference sequence). The CDR3 loop is CASSLKGQTEAFF. CDR3 bases: TGTGCCAGCAGCTTGAAAGGACAGACTGAAGCTTTCTTT.